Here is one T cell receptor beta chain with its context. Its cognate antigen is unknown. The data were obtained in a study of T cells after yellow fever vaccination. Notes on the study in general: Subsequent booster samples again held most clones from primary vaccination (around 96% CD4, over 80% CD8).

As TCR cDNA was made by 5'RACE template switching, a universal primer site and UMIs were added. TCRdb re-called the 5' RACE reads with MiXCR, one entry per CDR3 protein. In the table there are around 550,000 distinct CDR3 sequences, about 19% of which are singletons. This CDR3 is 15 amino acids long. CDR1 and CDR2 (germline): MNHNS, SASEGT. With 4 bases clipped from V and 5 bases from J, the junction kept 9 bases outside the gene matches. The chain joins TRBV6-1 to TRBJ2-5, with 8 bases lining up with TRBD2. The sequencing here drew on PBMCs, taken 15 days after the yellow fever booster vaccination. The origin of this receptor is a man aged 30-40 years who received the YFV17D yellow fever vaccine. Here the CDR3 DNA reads TGTGCCAGCAGTGCTAGGAGCGGGAGTCGGGAGACCCAGTACTTC. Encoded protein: CASSARSGSRETQYF.